This TCR beta chain was documented in a study of cytomegalovirus exposure and HLA in healthy donors. Study results and limitations: Common viral pathogens seemed, in a later analysis, to connect with several of the most significant clusters. The authors listed roughly 150 TCR beta chains as cytomegalovirus-associated. In a later analysis, TCR beta V- and J-gene trimming showed a link to a missense DCLRE1C variant.

The PCR contained 60 Vbeta and 13 Jbeta primers. Sequencing used immunoSEQ multiplex PCR; TCRdb keeps in-frame clones, though not all of them. The table lists about 200,000 clones, more than 60% of them singletons. On this clone itself: Its specificity is unknown.

CDR3 size: 14 residues. The V gene lost 6 bases and the J gene lost 1 base, with 10 bases spanning the gap. The germline V gene has CDR1 SGHAT and CDR2 FQDESV (reference sequence). The chain links TRBV11-1 to TRBJ1-3, with D unclear. Specimen: PBMCs. The TCR originated in a girl aged 2-10 years in good health and CMV-seronegative. The CDR3 coding sequence is TGTGCCAGCAGAAAGGAGGTTTCTGGAAACACCATATATTTT. This sequence encodes CASRKEVSGNTIYF.